This TCR beta chain is from a study of blood T cell repertoires in COVID-19. Study information: Samples of COVID-19 (acute and convalescent) were obtained from the United States, Italy and Spain. Sources were T cells, B-cell-depleted T cells, or PBMCs; the material itself was cDNA or gDNA.

The J segment lost 5 bases and the V segment lost 3 bases, leaving 10 bases of the junction unmatched. The CDR3 has 16 residues. Germline assignment: CDR1 MNHEY and CDR2 SMNVEV (reference sequence). Under the authors' procedure: Nucleated cell counts were estimated from reference gene primer amplification. The assay was immunoSEQ multiplex PCR, and TCRdb's table has in-frame clones only and misses some. The V and J calls and clone size come from that table; D and trimming were worked out from the DNA. The table lists some 150,000 clones, approximately 89% of them singletons. The source of this sequence is a human donor in a cohort sampled during active COVID-19. This chain links TRBV27 with TRBJ2-7; 10 bases map to TRBD2. The source material was peripheral blood. The CDR3, as DNA: TGTGCCAGCAGTTTGTTAAATAGCGGGGGGCCCCACGAGCAGTACTTC. Amino acids: CASSLLNSGGPHEQYF.